This T cell receptor beta chain was sequenced for a study of OX40 agonist ivuxolimab in advanced cancers. Systemic immunosuppression or autoimmune disease history was grounds to exclude patients. Libraries were prepared by immunoSEQ multiplex PCR; TCRdb keeps only in-frame clonotypes and omits some of them. The data hold fewer than 65,000 clones, with about 89% observed a single time. Germline V lookup: CDR1 SGHVS, CDR2 FNYEAQ. V lost 8 bases and J lost 7, with 12 bases in between. The CDR3 loop spans 13 amino acids. The V call is TRBV7-6, the J call TRBJ1-6; TRBD1 might be the D (5 bases). This receptor was identified in an adult with an advanced solid tumor such as melanoma, head and neck, liver or kidney cancer. The material sequenced was CD4+ or CD8+ T cells sorted from blood, taken in a trial of the OX40 agonist ivuxolimab. The CDR3 DNA is TGTGCCAGCGGCGGTGAGGGGAATTCACCCCTCCACTTT. It yields the protein CASGGEGNSPLHF. Drawing the rest from reference TRBV7-6 and TRBJ1-6, the complete variable domain is GAGVSQSPRYKVTKRGQDVALRCDPISGHVSLYWYRQALGQGPEFLTYFNYEAQQDKSGLPNDRFSAERPEGSISTLTIQRTEQRDSAMYRCASGGEGNSPLHFGNGTRLTVT.